This is a list of T cell receptor beta chains from one sample in a study of T cell responses to AZD1222 COVID-19 vaccine. The repertoire was sequenced with immunoSEQ multiplex PCR; TCRdb's copy has only in-frame clones and lacks some. The profile covers under 85,000 clones, with 90% appearing a single time and around 3.4% taken by the ten largest. The sample was peripheral blood, taken 28 days after the second AZD1222 dose. These receptors were taken from an adult who received the AZD1222 COVID-19 vaccine. Each CDR3 is given with its conserved first and last residue. Each record gives: clone size, J gene, D gene, V gene, CDR3 protein, CDR3 DNA. A D gene is named only where the DNA matches it firmly. Only part of the rows carry a size: once, few, many, or a class if the clone is expanded.

clone size: .
J gene: TRBJ2-5
D gene: TRBD1
V gene: TRBV24-1
CDR3 protein: CATSDTPSTGGVVDQYF
CDR3 DNA: TGTGCCACCAGTGATACCCCGTCGACAGGGGGGGTGGTGGACCAGTACTTC

clone size: .
J gene: TRBJ2-1
D gene: .
V gene: TRBV9
CDR3 protein: CAGSPDLGRGSSYNEQFF
CDR3 DNA: TGTGCCGGCAGCCCCGACCTAGGGAGGGGGTCCTCGTACAATGAGCAGTTCTTC

clone size: .
J gene: TRBJ2-7
D gene: .
V gene: TRBV7-8
CDR3 protein: CASSLEGRSYEQYF
CDR3 DNA: TGTGCCAGCAGCTTAGAGGGACGGTCCTACGAGCAGTACTTC

clone size: .
J gene: TRBJ1-1
D gene: .
V gene: TRBV6-1
CDR3 protein: CASSDPGVGTEAFF
CDR3 DNA: TGTGCCAGCAGTGACCCCGGGGTTGGGACTGAAGCTTTCTTT

clone size: .
J gene: TRBJ1-6
D gene: .
V gene: TRBV3-1/TRBV3-2
CDR3 protein: CASSLMTGRNSPLHF
CDR3 DNA: TGTGCCAGCAGTCTGATGACAGGACGCAATTCACCCCTCCACTTT

clone size: once
J gene: TRBJ1-5
D gene: .
V gene: TRBV9
CDR3 protein: CASSVGNQPQHF
CDR3 DNA: TGTGCCAGCAGCGTAGGGAATCAGCCCCAGCATTTT

clone size: .
J gene: TRBJ2-7
D gene: TRBD2
V gene: TRBV11-2
CDR3 protein: CASSLTSGSFLADEQYF
CDR3 DNA: TGTGCCAGCAGCTTGACTAGCGGGAGCTTTCTTGCAGACGAGCAGTACTTC

clone size: .
J gene: TRBJ2-2
D gene: TRBD2
V gene: TRBV30
CDR3 protein: CAWRRGGGHTGELFF
CDR3 DNA: TGTGCCTGGAGGCGGGGCGGGGGGCACACCGGGGAGCTGTTTTTT

clone size: .
J gene: TRBJ1-2
D gene: TRBD1
V gene: TRBV6-5
CDR3 protein: CASSPGQGSGTF
CDR3 DNA: TGTGCCAGCAGTCCGGGACAGGGGTCCGGGACCTTC

clone size: .
J gene: TRBJ1-2
D gene: .
V gene: TRBV7-2
CDR3 protein: CASSLVGGAGYTF
CDR3 DNA: TGTGCCAGCAGCTTAGTGGGGGGCGCGGGCTACACCTTC

clone size: .
J gene: TRBJ1-1
D gene: TRBD1
V gene: TRBV4-1
CDR3 protein: CASSQPGQKNTEAFF
CDR3 DNA: TGCGCCAGCAGCCAACCGGGACAGAAGAACACTGAAGCTTTCTTT

clone size: .
J gene: TRBJ1-2
D gene: .
V gene: TRBV2
CDR3 protein: CASSVGTYGYTF
CDR3 DNA: TGTGCCAGCAGTGTAGGGACCTATGGCTACACCTTC

clone size: .
J gene: TRBJ2-3
D gene: TRBD2
V gene: TRBV7-9
CDR3 protein: CASSILAASTDTQYF
CDR3 DNA: TGTGCCAGCAGCATACTAGCGGCAAGCACAGATACGCAGTATTTT

clone size: .
J gene: TRBJ1-2
D gene: .
V gene: TRBV5-6
CDR3 protein: CASSLGIQGYTF
CDR3 DNA: TGTGCCAGCAGCTTGGGGATTCAGGGCTACACCTTC

clone size: .
J gene: TRBJ1-2
D gene: TRBD1
V gene: TRBV3-1/TRBV3-2
CDR3 protein: CASSLPLTGGGGYTF
CDR3 DNA: TGTGCCAGCAGCCTTCCCCTAACAGGGGGCGGTGGCTACACCTTC

clone size: .
J gene: TRBJ2-3
D gene: .
V gene: TRBV2
CDR3 protein: CATSSTDTQYF
CDR3 DNA: TGTGCCACCTCTAGCACAGATACGCAGTATTTT

clone size: .
J gene: TRBJ2-7
D gene: .
V gene: TRBV7-8
CDR3 protein: CASQRDRTYEQYF
CDR3 DNA: TGTGCCAGTCAGCGGGACAGGACCTACGAGCAGTACTTC

clone size: .
J gene: TRBJ1-2
D gene: .
V gene: TRBV6-1
CDR3 protein: CASSEFVGQSEYGYTF
CDR3 DNA: TGTGCCAGCAGTGAATTTGTCGGGCAGAGCGAGTATGGCTACACCTTC

clone size: once
J gene: TRBJ1-2
D gene: .
V gene: TRBV7-9
CDR3 protein: CASSGRIANYGYTF
CDR3 DNA: TGTGCCAGCAGTGGCAGAATCGCTAACTATGGCTACACCTTC

clone size: .
J gene: TRBJ1-1
D gene: .
V gene: TRBV5-1
CDR3 protein: CASSLTGMNTEAFF
CDR3 DNA: TGCGCCAGCAGCTTGACAGGTATGAACACTGAAGCTTTCTTT

clone size: .
J gene: TRBJ2-2
D gene: TRBD2
V gene: TRBV10-3
CDR3 protein: CASRRGVDTGELFF
CDR3 DNA: TGTGCCTCCCGGCGGGGGGTAGACACCGGGGAGCTGTTTTTT

clone size: .
J gene: TRBJ2-7
D gene: .
V gene: TRBV19
CDR3 protein: CASRPNLGGGEQYF
CDR3 DNA: TGTGCCAGTAGACCGAACCTAGGGGGTGGCGAGCAGTACTTC

clone size: .
J gene: TRBJ1-1
D gene: TRBD1
V gene: TRBV7-2
CDR3 protein: CASSLHRGSEAFF
CDR3 DNA: TGTGCCAGCAGCTTACACAGGGGCTCTGAAGCTTTCTTT

clone size: .
J gene: TRBJ2-1
D gene: TRBD2
V gene: TRBV9
CDR3 protein: CASSVGTSYLSYNEQFF
CDR3 DNA: TGTGCCAGCAGCGTGGGGACTAGCTACCTTTCCTACAATGAGCAGTTCTTC

clone size: once
J gene: TRBJ2-7
D gene: .
V gene: TRBV4-1
CDR3 protein: CASSQAGRGREQYF
CDR3 DNA: TGCGCCAGCAGCCAAGCGGGAAGGGGCAGGGAGCAGTACTTC

clone size: .
J gene: TRBJ2-7
D gene: .
V gene: TRBV11-3
CDR3 protein: CASSLGSARSYEQYF
CDR3 DNA: TGTGCCAGCAGTCTAGGGTCAGCACGCTCCTACGAGCAGTACTTC

clone size: once
J gene: TRBJ2-1
D gene: TRBD1
V gene: TRBV12-5
CDR3 protein: CATGQGASNEQFF
CDR3 DNA: TGTGCTACCGGACAGGGGGCATCCAATGAGCAGTTCTTC

clone size: .
J gene: TRBJ2-1
D gene: .
V gene: TRBV5-6
CDR3 protein: CASSQISGNEQFF
CDR3 DNA: TGTGCCAGCAGCCAGATTTCTGGCAATGAGCAGTTCTTC

clone size: .
J gene: TRBJ2-5
D gene: .
V gene: TRBV5-5
CDR3 protein: CASSFGFRETQYF
CDR3 DNA: TGTGCCAGCAGCTTTGGGTTTCGGGAGACCCAGTACTTC

clone size: .
J gene: TRBJ1-1
D gene: TRBD1
V gene: TRBV6-5
CDR3 protein: CASSYGQGAGEAFF
CDR3 DNA: TGTGCCAGCAGTTACGGACAGGGGGCGGGTGAAGCTTTCTTT

clone size: .
J gene: TRBJ1-1
D gene: .
V gene: TRBV2
CDR3 protein: CASQNPGTNTEAFF
CDR3 DNA: TGTGCCAGCCAAAACCCAGGAACGAACACTGAAGCTTTCTTT

clone size: .
J gene: TRBJ2-1
D gene: TRBD1
V gene: TRBV9
CDR3 protein: CASSGDRGPEQFF
CDR3 DNA: TGTGCCAGCAGCGGTGACAGGGGTCCTGAGCAGTTCTTC

clone size: .
J gene: TRBJ1-1
D gene: .
V gene: TRBV28
CDR3 protein: CASSLPRTSPSTEAFF
CDR3 DNA: TGTGCCAGCAGTTTACCTCGGACAAGCCCAAGCACTGAAGCTTTCTTT

clone size: .
J gene: TRBJ2-3
D gene: .
V gene: TRBV7-9
CDR3 protein: CASSLLGGASTDTQYF
CDR3 DNA: TGTGCCAGCAGCTTATTAGGCGGGGCTAGCACAGATACGCAGTATTTT

clone size: .
J gene: TRBJ1-2
D gene: .
V gene: TRBV10-3
CDR3 protein: CAISEGGASNYGYTF
CDR3 DNA: TGTGCCATCAGTGAGGGGGGGGCCTCTAACTATGGCTACACCTTC

clone size: .
J gene: TRBJ1-2
D gene: .
V gene: TRBV7-9
CDR3 protein: CASSLPGRDGYTF
CDR3 DNA: TGTGCCAGCAGCTTACCAGGGAGGGATGGCTACACCTTC

clone size: .
J gene: TRBJ2-2
D gene: .
V gene: TRBV4-3
CDR3 protein: CASSQEAGRNTGELFF
CDR3 DNA: TGCGCCAGCAGCCAAGAAGCCGGCAGAAACACCGGGGAGCTGTTTTTT

clone size: .
J gene: TRBJ2-1
D gene: TRBD2
V gene: TRBV4-1
CDR3 protein: CASSPRTSGVTYNEQFF
CDR3 DNA: TGCGCCAGCAGCCCCCGGACTAGCGGGGTAACCTACAATGAGCAGTTCTTC

clone size: few
J gene: TRBJ2-7
D gene: .
V gene: TRBV19
CDR3 protein: CASSISGGPYEQYF
CDR3 DNA: TGTGCCAGTAGTATCTCTGGGGGGCCCTACGAGCAGTACTTC

clone size: .
J gene: TRBJ2-6
D gene: .
V gene: TRBV9
CDR3 protein: CASSRTGTGANVLTF
CDR3 DNA: TGTGCCAGCAGCCGAACAGGGACCGGGGCCAACGTCCTGACTTTC

clone size: .
J gene: TRBJ1-4
D gene: .
V gene: TRBV7-9
CDR3 protein: CASSLERNNEKLFF
CDR3 DNA: TGTGCCAGCAGCTTAGAACGGAATAATGAAAAACTGTTTTTT

clone size: .
J gene: TRBJ1-5
D gene: TRBD1
V gene: TRBV5-1
CDR3 protein: CASSTGAGLEPQHF
CDR3 DNA: TGCGCCAGCTCGACAGGGGCGGGTTTGGAGCCCCAGCATTTT

clone size: .
J gene: TRBJ2-7
D gene: TRBD1
V gene: TRBV9
CDR3 protein: CASSVDWTGIYEQYF
CDR3 DNA: TGTGCCAGCAGCGTAGACTGGACAGGGATTTACGAGCAGTACTTC

clone size: .
J gene: TRBJ1-6
D gene: .
V gene: TRBV18
CDR3 protein: CASSPLPGGDNSPLHF
CDR3 DNA: TGTGCCAGCTCACCTCTCCCAGGAGGGGACAATTCACCCCTCCACTTT

clone size: .
J gene: TRBJ2-2
D gene: .
V gene: TRBV7-3
CDR3 protein: CASSAAGEGELFF
CDR3 DNA: TGTGCCAGCAGCGCTGCTGGTGAAGGGGAGCTGTTTTTT

clone size: few
J gene: TRBJ1-5
D gene: .
V gene: TRBV7-8
CDR3 protein: CASSLEDPGSFNQPQHF
CDR3 DNA: TGTGCCAGCAGCTTAGAGGATCCGGGTTCCTTCAATCAGCCCCAGCATTTT

clone size: .
J gene: TRBJ1-4
D gene: .
V gene: TRBV12-3/TRBV12-4
CDR3 protein: CASSTTYEKLFF
CDR3 DNA: TGTGCCAGCAGTACCACTTATGAAAAACTGTTTTTT

clone size: .
J gene: TRBJ1-5
D gene: .
V gene: TRBV5-8
CDR3 protein: CASSSPSYLGTFQHF
CDR3 DNA: TGTGCCAGCAGCTCGCCATCCTACTTGGGGACGTTCCAGCATTTT

clone size: .
J gene: TRBJ1-2
D gene: TRBD1
V gene: TRBV29-1
CDR3 protein: CSVGGQGSYGYTF
CDR3 DNA: TGCAGCGTGGGGGGACAGGGGAGCTATGGCTACACCTTC

clone size: .
J gene: TRBJ2-7
D gene: .
V gene: TRBV6-5
CDR3 protein: CASSYQVPSYEQYF
CDR3 DNA: TGTGCCAGCAGTTACCAGGTTCCGTCTTACGAGCAGTACTTC

clone size: .
J gene: TRBJ1-1
D gene: .
V gene: TRBV5-1
CDR3 protein: CASSLGLGTEAFF
CDR3 DNA: TGCGCCAGCAGCTTGGGACTTGGTACTGAAGCTTTCTTT

clone size: .
J gene: TRBJ1-5
D gene: TRBD1
V gene: TRBV7-9
CDR3 protein: CASRDRGKSVSNQPQHF
CDR3 DNA: TGTGCCAGCAGAGACAGGGGAAAATCTGTAAGCAATCAGCCCCAGCATTTT

clone size: .
J gene: TRBJ1-1
D gene: TRBD1
V gene: TRBV19
CDR3 protein: CASSTTRDSQTEAFF
CDR3 DNA: TGTGCCAGTAGTACGACTCGGGACAGTCAAACTGAAGCTTTCTTT

clone size: .
J gene: TRBJ2-7
D gene: .
V gene: TRBV6-2/TRBV6-3
CDR3 protein: CASSYEREQYF
CDR3 DNA: TGTGCCAGCAGTTACGAAAGGGAGCAGTACTTC

clone size: .
J gene: TRBJ1-2
D gene: .
V gene: TRBV18
CDR3 protein: CASSPAGGNYGYTF
CDR3 DNA: TGTGCCAGCTCACCAGCCGGGGGCAACTATGGCTACACCTTC